This is a list of T cell receptor beta chains from one sample in a study of blood T cell repertoires in COVID-19. TCRdb's copy holds only in-frame clones and misses some; the assay was immunoSEQ multiplex PCR. The sample has 55,000 to 70,000 clones; under 85% are singletons. The specimen sequenced was peripheral blood. The receptor source for this set is a man between 60 and 75 years old with acute or convalescent COVID-19. The CDR3 runs from the conserved cysteine through the conserved F or W. The D gene is left open where the match is weak. Rows may omit the clone size; those that give it use once, few, many or a size class.

v_call: TRBV13
clone_size: .
j_call: TRBJ1-3
d_call: .
cdr3_nt: TGTGCCAGCAGCTTATTCGGCAGGGTGGGGTCTGGAAACACCATATATTTT
cdr3_aa: CASSLFGRVGSGNTIYF

v_call: TRBV7-3
clone_size: .
j_call: TRBJ1-2
d_call: TRBD1
cdr3_nt: TGTGCCAGCAGTTTTAACACCGGGACAGGGTATCTCACCTTC
cdr3_aa: CASSFNTGTGYLTF

v_call: TRBV7-3
clone_size: .
j_call: TRBJ2-7
d_call: TRBD2
cdr3_nt: TGTGCCAGCAGCTTGGAGGGAGGGTACGAGCAGTACTTC
cdr3_aa: CASSLEGGYEQYF

v_call: TRBV19
clone_size: .
j_call: TRBJ1-2
d_call: .
cdr3_nt: TGTGCCAGTAGTTCCAGGGTAATGAACTATGGCTACACCTTC
cdr3_aa: CASSSRVMNYGYTF

v_call: TRBV15
clone_size: .
j_call: TRBJ1-5
d_call: .
cdr3_nt: TGTGCCACCAGCAGAGAGCAGGGTGGCCATCAGCCCCAGCATTTT
cdr3_aa: CATSREQGGHQPQHF

v_call: TRBV9
clone_size: .
j_call: TRBJ2-6
d_call: TRBD1
cdr3_nt: TGTGCCAGCAGCGCCCGGACAGGGACCAACGTCCTGACTTTC
cdr3_aa: CASSARTGTNVLTF

v_call: TRBV20-1
clone_size: .
j_call: TRBJ2-1
d_call: TRBD2
cdr3_nt: TGCAGTGCTAGGTCGGGGGGTGAGCAGTTCTTC
cdr3_aa: CSARSGGEQFF

v_call: TRBV2
clone_size: .
j_call: TRBJ1-5
d_call: .
cdr3_nt: TGTGCCAGCAAATACCAGAACAATCAGCCCCAGCATTTT
cdr3_aa: CASKYQNNQPQHF

v_call: TRBV2
clone_size: .
j_call: TRBJ1-2
d_call: TRBD1
cdr3_nt: TGTGCCAGCAGGGAGACAGGGGGTGGTTATGGCTACACCTTC
cdr3_aa: CASRETGGGYGYTF

v_call: TRBV5-1
clone_size: once
j_call: TRBJ2-2
d_call: .
cdr3_nt: TGCGCCAGCAAAGATTCGGCAGGGTCGGACGGGGAGCTGTTTTTT
cdr3_aa: CASKDSAGSDGELFF

v_call: TRBV27
clone_size: .
j_call: TRBJ1-4
d_call: TRBD1
cdr3_nt: TGTGCCAGCAGTTTATCGGGACAGGGATGGGAGACTAATGAAAAACTGTTTTTT
cdr3_aa: CASSLSGQGWETNEKLFF

v_call: TRBV6-4
clone_size: .
j_call: TRBJ1-2
d_call: .
cdr3_nt: TGTGCCAGCAGCCCAACCCCGACAAACTATGGCTACACCTTC
cdr3_aa: CASSPTPTNYGYTF

v_call: TRBV19
clone_size: many
j_call: TRBJ2-3
d_call: .
cdr3_nt: TGTGCCAGTACCCCCCGGGGAGTTGGAAGAGATACGCAGTATTTT
cdr3_aa: CASTPRGVGRDTQYF

v_call: TRBV18
clone_size: .
j_call: TRBJ1-2
d_call: .
cdr3_nt: TGTGCCAGCTCACCACCGGAGTTTGTCTATGGCTACACCTTC
cdr3_aa: CASSPPEFVYGYTF

v_call: TRBV9
clone_size: few
j_call: TRBJ2-7
d_call: .
cdr3_nt: TGTGCCAGCAGCGTAGTGTCCCAGGGGGGAGAGCAGTACTTC
cdr3_aa: CASSVVSQGGEQYF

v_call: TRBV28
clone_size: .
j_call: TRBJ2-3
d_call: TRBD1
cdr3_nt: TGTGCCAGCAGTTTATTAGGAGAGACAGGGGTGGGTACAGATACGCAGTATTTT
cdr3_aa: CASSLLGETGVGTDTQYF

v_call: TRBV6-5
clone_size: .
j_call: TRBJ1-4
d_call: .
cdr3_nt: TGTGCCAGCAGGGCCCGGGCAGAGGAGGATGAAAAACTGTTTTTT
cdr3_aa: CASRARAEEDEKLFF

v_call: TRBV4-1
clone_size: .
j_call: TRBJ1-1
d_call: .
cdr3_nt: TGCGCCAGCAGCCACCCAGGGCTAACTGAAGCTTTCTTT
cdr3_aa: CASSHPGLTEAFF

v_call: TRBV29-1
clone_size: .
j_call: TRBJ1-2
d_call: .
cdr3_nt: TGCAGCGTTGAAATGGCAGGGTACTTTGGCTACACCTTC
cdr3_aa: CSVEMAGYFGYTF

v_call: TRBV6-6
clone_size: .
j_call: TRBJ1-1
d_call: TRBD1
cdr3_nt: TGTGCCAGCAGTCCCGGAACAGGGGGATTTATGAACACTGAAGCTTTCTTT
cdr3_aa: CASSPGTGGFMNTEAFF

v_call: TRBV7-9
clone_size: few
j_call: TRBJ1-1
d_call: .
cdr3_nt: TGTGCCAGCAGGCGAACAGGGAACACTGAAGCTTTCTTT
cdr3_aa: CASRRTGNTEAFF

v_call: TRBV11-2
clone_size: .
j_call: TRBJ2-5
d_call: .
cdr3_nt: TGTGCCAGCAGCTTTGTCGGTAGGGGCCGTCAAGAGACCCAGTACTTC
cdr3_aa: CASSFVGRGRQETQYF

v_call: TRBV6-9
clone_size: .
j_call: TRBJ2-3
d_call: TRBD1
cdr3_nt: TGTGCCAGCAGTTACCCAGGACAGGGGATGGATACGCAGTATTTT
cdr3_aa: CASSYPGQGMDTQYF

v_call: TRBV6-5
clone_size: .
j_call: TRBJ1-1
d_call: .
cdr3_nt: TGTGCCAGCATCGGGAACACTGAAGCTTTCTTT
cdr3_aa: CASIGNTEAFF

v_call: TRBV27
clone_size: .
j_call: TRBJ2-5
d_call: .
cdr3_nt: TGTGCCAGCAGTGCCCGCCCCTATGGACAATCGCGAGAGACCCAGTACTTC
cdr3_aa: CASSARPYGQSRETQYF

v_call: TRBV27
clone_size: .
j_call: TRBJ2-7
d_call: .
cdr3_nt: TGTGCCACCGTCTCCCTGAGTTACGAGCAGTACTTC
cdr3_aa: CATVSLSYEQYF

v_call: TRBV7-3
clone_size: .
j_call: TRBJ1-1
d_call: .
cdr3_nt: TGTGCCAGCAGCCTAGGAGGGGTGCACACTGAAGCTTTCTTT
cdr3_aa: CASSLGGVHTEAFF

v_call: TRBV2
clone_size: few
j_call: TRBJ1-5
d_call: TRBD1
cdr3_nt: TGTGCCAGCAGGGAGACAGGGCTGAATCAGCCCCAGCATTTT
cdr3_aa: CASRETGLNQPQHF

v_call: TRBV7-3
clone_size: few
j_call: TRBJ2-7
d_call: .
cdr3_nt: TGTGCCAGCAGCTTAACAGGACACACCTCCTACGAGCAGTACTTC
cdr3_aa: CASSLTGHTSYEQYF

v_call: TRBV7-2
clone_size: .
j_call: TRBJ1-2
d_call: .
cdr3_nt: TGTGCCAGCAGCCCTCAGTCAGGAACCTATGGCTACACCTTC
cdr3_aa: CASSPQSGTYGYTF

v_call: TRBV19
clone_size: few
j_call: TRBJ2-7
d_call: .
cdr3_nt: TGTGCCAGTGCTAGAGGGGGTTCTGCCTACGAGCAGTACTTC
cdr3_aa: CASARGGSAYEQYF

v_call: TRBV4-1
clone_size: .
j_call: TRBJ1-2
d_call: .
cdr3_nt: TGCGCCAGCAGCCAAGATCGTGGGGGGAGCGACTATGGCTACACCTTC
cdr3_aa: CASSQDRGGSDYGYTF

v_call: TRBV5-4
clone_size: .
j_call: TRBJ1-2
d_call: .
cdr3_nt: TGTGCCAGCAGCTTTGCAGGGCGCGGCTACACCTTC
cdr3_aa: CASSFAGRGYTF

v_call: TRBV2
clone_size: .
j_call: TRBJ1-5
d_call: .
cdr3_nt: TGTGCCAGCAGTGAAGGTGCGGATCAGCCCCAGCATTTT
cdr3_aa: CASSEGADQPQHF

v_call: TRBV7-8
clone_size: .
j_call: TRBJ1-1
d_call: .
cdr3_nt: TGTGCCAGCAGCTTAGTGCCTCGGACTGAAGCTTTCTTT
cdr3_aa: CASSLVPRTEAFF

v_call: TRBV9
clone_size: .
j_call: TRBJ1-1
d_call: .
cdr3_nt: TGTGCCAGCAGCGTAGGGCGGGGCTCTAACACTGAAGCTTTCTTT
cdr3_aa: CASSVGRGSNTEAFF

v_call: TRBV7-9
clone_size: .
j_call: TRBJ1-2
d_call: .
cdr3_nt: TGTGCCAGCAGTTCAAAGACGACAGTTAACTATGGCTACACCTTC
cdr3_aa: CASSSKTTVNYGYTF

v_call: TRBV19
clone_size: once
j_call: TRBJ1-2
d_call: .
cdr3_nt: TGTGCCAGTAGTTTAAAATACGACAGTAGAAACTATGGCTACACCTTC
cdr3_aa: CASSLKYDSRNYGYTF

v_call: TRBV28
clone_size: few
j_call: TRBJ1-1
d_call: .
cdr3_nt: TGTGCCAGCAGTCTAGGTCTGGCTGAAGCTTTCTTT
cdr3_aa: CASSLGLAEAFF

v_call: TRBV15
clone_size: .
j_call: TRBJ1-1
d_call: TRBD1
cdr3_nt: TGTGCCACCAGCAGGAGCGGGACAGGGGTGACTGAAGCTTTCTTT
cdr3_aa: CATSRSGTGVTEAFF

v_call: TRBV5-4
clone_size: .
j_call: TRBJ2-2
d_call: TRBD1
cdr3_nt: TGTGCCAGCAGCCCTTCTCGACAGGGTTTCTCCACCGGGGAGCTGTTTTTT
cdr3_aa: CASSPSRQGFSTGELFF

v_call: TRBV28
clone_size: .
j_call: TRBJ2-5
d_call: TRBD1
cdr3_nt: TGTGCCAGCAGCGACAGGGGGCCACTAGAGACCCAGTACTTC
cdr3_aa: CASSDRGPLETQYF

v_call: TRBV5-1
clone_size: .
j_call: TRBJ1-6
d_call: .
cdr3_nt: TGCGCCAGCAGCTTGGACCAGGGGCAAGGTTCACCCCTCCACTTT
cdr3_aa: CASSLDQGQGSPLHF

v_call: TRBV5-4
clone_size: .
j_call: TRBJ2-5
d_call: TRBD2
cdr3_nt: TGTGCCAGCCATTGGAGCGGGGGACGGGAGACCCAGTACTTC
cdr3_aa: CASHWSGGRETQYF

v_call: TRBV5-1
clone_size: .
j_call: TRBJ1-4
d_call: TRBD1
cdr3_nt: TGCGCCAGCAGCTTGCCCCTCAGAGACAGGGATGATGAAAAACTGTTTTTT
cdr3_aa: CASSLPLRDRDDEKLFF